This is a list of T cell receptor beta chains from one sample in a study of T cell changes during pregnancy in multiple sclerosis. Profiled with immunoSEQ multiplex PCR; TCRdb holds only in-frame clones, not every one. The sample carries approximately 130,000 clones, about 96% recorded once. Sequenced here: peripheral blood, sampled after pregnancy. The receptors come from a female donor with multiple sclerosis, enrolled in a pregnancy study. Each CDR3 is given with its conserved first and last residue. D genes are given only for firm matches. The size field is filled for only some rows; it gives once, few, many or a size class.

cdr3_nt	cdr3_aa	j_call	clone_size	d_call	v_call
TGTGCCAGTACCTTCCGTTCGCCGAGCTCCTACAATGAGCAGTTCTTC	CASTFRSPSSYNEQFF	TRBJ2-1	NA	NA	TRBV7-8
TGTGCCAGCAGTTTGATAGCGGGAGGTATTGAGCAGTTCTTC	CASSLIAGGIEQFF	TRBJ2-1	NA	TRBD2	TRBV28
TGTGCCAGCAGCCCCAGGACTAGCGGGAGTGGTGGCATTCAGTACTTC	CASSPRTSGSGGIQYF	TRBJ2-4	NA	TRBD2	TRBV7-8
TGTGCCAGCAGTGAACCGGACAGGGACACTCAGCCCCAGCATTTT	CASSEPDRDTQPQHF	TRBJ1-5	once	TRBD1	TRBV6-1
TGTGCCAGCAGTTTCTATGAGCAGTTCTTC	CASSFYEQFF	TRBJ2-1	NA	NA	TRBV28
TGTGCCAGCAGCTTGTCTGCCGTAAAGCCCTATGGCTACACCTTC	CASSLSAVKPYGYTF	TRBJ1-2	NA	NA	TRBV5-4
TGCGCCAGCAGCTTGGCAGGGGGCGAGCAGTACTTC	CASSLAGGEQYF	TRBJ2-7	NA	TRBD1	TRBV5-1
TGCAGCGTCGGGGTGGGCGGGGAGGGCCGAGATACGCAGTATTTT	CSVGVGGEGRDTQYF	TRBJ2-3	NA	TRBD2	TRBV29-1
TGTGCCAGTAGTATGATCGGTTACAATCAGCCCCAGCATTTT	CASSMIGYNQPQHF	TRBJ1-5	NA	NA	TRBV19
TGTGCCAGCAGCTTTCAAGATACGCAGTATTTT	CASSFQDTQYF	TRBJ2-3	NA	NA	TRBV11-2
TGTGCCAGCAGCGAAAGCGGGCTGGCGCAGTATTTT	CASSESGLAQYF	TRBJ2-3	NA	NA	TRBV6-5
TGTGCCACCAGCGCAGTTCCCTCGCGCGGCAATGAGCAGTTCTTC	CATSAVPSRGNEQFF	TRBJ2-1	NA	NA	TRBV15
TGCGCCAGCAGCTTGGCACTAGCGGGAGGGGGCACCGGGGAGCTGTTTTTT	CASSLALAGGGTGELFF	TRBJ2-2	NA	TRBD2	TRBV5-1
TGTGCCTGGAGCACTCCGGGACTAGCATCGTACAATGAGCAGTTCTTC	CAWSTPGLASYNEQFF	TRBJ2-1	NA	TRBD2	TRBV30
TGTGCCAGCAGTTTGAGAGGCTCCTACGAGCAGTACTTC	CASSLRGSYEQYF	TRBJ2-7	NA	NA	TRBV28
TGCAGCGTTGACGGGACAGGGCCCTATGGCTACACCTTC	CSVDGTGPYGYTF	TRBJ1-2	NA	TRBD1	TRBV29-1
TGCGCCAGCAGCCAAGGAGAATCCTACAATGAGCAGTTCTTC	CASSQGESYNEQFF	TRBJ2-1	once	NA	TRBV5-1
TGTGCCAGCAGCCAGACGGGACAGGTCCCGCGGGGGATCACAGATACGCAGTATTTT	CASSQTGQVPRGITDTQYF	TRBJ2-3	NA	NA	TRBV14
TGTGCCAGCAGCTTAGTACAGGGGAAAGGCTACACCTTC	CASSLVQGKGYTF	TRBJ1-2	NA	TRBD1	TRBV7-8
TGCGCCAGCAGCCCAAGCCCTAGCGGTGCTACCTACGAGCAGTACTTC	CASSPSPSGATYEQYF	TRBJ2-7	NA	TRBD2	TRBV5-1
TGTGCCAGCAGCCCCGGACAGTACCAGCCCCAGCATTTT	CASSPGQYQPQHF	TRBJ1-5	NA	NA	TRBV7-6
TGTGCCAGTAGCTCGAGCTCCTACGAGCAGTACTTC	CASSSSSYEQYF	TRBJ2-7	once	NA	TRBV19
TGTGCCAGCAGCCAAGCCCCGGTGGTGGCCGGGACAGGGACCCCTGAAGCTTTCTTT	CASSQAPVVAGTGTPEAFF	TRBJ1-1	NA	TRBD1	TRBV4-2